This T cell receptor (beta chain) derives from a study of blood T cell repertoires in COVID-19 (dated by TCRdb to 2018 to 2021). At the level of the whole study: The collaborator samples originated in the United States, Italy and Spain and spanned the acute and convalescent phases of COVID-19. The repertoires were made available in a free public database intended to serve as a resource for research on the immune response to SARS-CoV-2. The material from the prospective study consisted of cDNA or gDNA derived from T cells, B-cell-depleted T cells, or PBMCs. Samples came from the ongoing ImmuneRACE study (first 160 participants) plus 1,254 subjects from 6 global collaborators. Subjects who had been exposed to COVID-19, were actively infected with it, or had recovered from it provided the deeply sampled blood TCRbeta repertoires that made up the dataset. Where HLA class I and class II types were available, the types were taken from metadata supplied by the sample provider, not from assay-based typing. A de-identified subject ID, COVID-19 status, age in years and sex were almost always included in the sample metadata. Broader findings and caveats from the paper: The quantity of clinical and demographic metadata differed by source and by participant and was supplied without curation.

V trim: 8 bases; J trim: 2 bases; unmatched bases: 2. Per the germline V gene (reference sequence), WNHNN is the CDR1 and SYGVQD is the CDR2. The CDR3 measures 13 amino acids from cysteine to phenylalanine. Only the CDR3 portion is preserved as DNA: 39 bases, with reading frame beginning at the first base. Whole blood was collected in K2EDTA tubes by collaborating institutions according to the institutions' own protocols. Collaborator samples were shipped for TCRbeta analysis as frozen whole blood, isolated PBMCs, or DNA extracted from either sample type. On this clone: No antigen is known for it. Per-base qualities were not stored, and no clone one base away is much larger.

TCRbeta CDR3 regions were amplified from genomic DNA by means of the immunoSEQ Assay, a bias-controlled multiplex PCR. As for how the authors treated the data: The number of nucleated cells in each sample was estimated from the amplification of reference gene primers within the assay. Sequence reads were collapsed and filtered to measure the absolute abundance of every unique TCRbeta CDR3 rearrangement. Productive Simpson clonality was computed per sample as the square root of Simpson's diversity index over productive rearrangements. Held by TCRdb, this immuneACCESS table contains in-frame sequences only and omits some clones. Under half of the omission traces to an unresolved V gene where checked; the cause of the rest is unknown. D and trimming were read from the DNA, whereas the V and J calls and clone size are those reported in that table. A total of some 120,000 clones appear in this sample, around 87% of them only once. Together, the top ten hold approximately 3.6% of the sample.

This clonotype originated in a woman in her fifties or sixties with acute or convalescent COVID-19. The chain uses TRBV10-1 and TRBJ2-2; 7 bases in the junction line up with TRBD1. Sequenced input: peripheral blood. The nucleotide sequence reads as follows: TGCGCCAGCCGGGACAGTAACACCGGGGAGCTGTTTTTT. This is translated as CASRDSNTGELFF.